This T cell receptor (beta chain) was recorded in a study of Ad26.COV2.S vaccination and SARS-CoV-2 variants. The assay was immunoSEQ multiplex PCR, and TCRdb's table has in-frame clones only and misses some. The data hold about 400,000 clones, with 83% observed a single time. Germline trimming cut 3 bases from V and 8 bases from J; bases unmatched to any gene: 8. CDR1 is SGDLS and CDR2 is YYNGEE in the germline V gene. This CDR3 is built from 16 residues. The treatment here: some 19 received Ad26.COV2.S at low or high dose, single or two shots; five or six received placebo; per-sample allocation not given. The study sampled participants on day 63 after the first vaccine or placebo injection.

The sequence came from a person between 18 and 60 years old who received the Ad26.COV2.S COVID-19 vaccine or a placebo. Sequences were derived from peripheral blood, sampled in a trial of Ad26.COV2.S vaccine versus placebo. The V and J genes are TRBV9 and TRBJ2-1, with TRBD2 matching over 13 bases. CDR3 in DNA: TGTGCCAGCAGCGCACTGGGGACTAGCGGGATCCATGAGCAGTTCTTC. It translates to CASSALGTSGIHEQFF. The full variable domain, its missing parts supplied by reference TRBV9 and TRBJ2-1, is DSGVTQTPKHLITATGQRVTLRCSPRSGDLSVYWYQQSLDQGLQFLIQYYNGEERAKGNILERFSAQQFPDLHSELNLSSLELGDSALYFCASSALGTSGIHEQFFGPGTRLTVL.